The 24 T cell receptor beta chains below were found in one sample sequenced in a study of blood T cell repertoires in COVID-19. Repertoires were generated with immunoSEQ multiplex PCR, while TCRdb's copy carries only in-frame clones and drops some. The data contain approximately 140,000 clones, roughly four fifths of them singletons. The sample was peripheral blood. Source of these receptors: a man in his forties with active or convalescent COVID-19.

The count of this clone is one. This chain uses TRBV11-2 with TRBJ2-7; 8 bases match TRBD1. V shed 0 bases and J 4 bases; nucleotides not matched to a gene: 5. The CDR3 loop spans 15 amino acids. Germline-derived CDR1 and CDR2 are SGHAT and FQNNGV. The CDR3 spells CASSLDFQGAYEQYF. The CDR3 bases are TGTGCCAGCAGCTTAGATTTTCAGGGGGCTTACGAGCAGTACTTC.

This clone was seen once. The J gene is TRBJ2-7, the V gene TRBV3-1 (or the pseudogene TRBV3-2); D is possibly TRBD2 (7 bases). V was cut by 0 bases and J by 12 bases, with 12 bases left in between. This CDR3 has 12 amino acids. CDR1 and CDR2 (germline): LGHDT, YNNKEL (reference sequence). CDR3 nucleotide sequence: TGTGCCAGCAGCCAAGAAAAGGGGGGGTCGTACTTC. It translates to CASSQEKGGSYF.

This clone was observed once. The V and J genes are TRBV30 and TRBJ2-5, with 8 nucleotides matching TRBD2. The CDR3 spans 14 residues. CDR1 is GTSNPN and CDR2 is SVGIG in the germline V gene (reference sequence). Trimming took 2 bases from V and 2 from J; bases not matched to a gene: 4. The CDR3 DNA reads as TGTGCCTGGAGTCGGGGGGGGCCTCAAGAGACCCAGTACTTC. It specifies CAWSRGGPQETQYF.

The chain carries TRBV18 and TRBJ1-5; D call uncertain. The CDR3 has 14 amino acids. V gave up 4 bases and J gave up 11 bases, with 18 bases separating them. From germline, CDR1 is KGHSH and CDR2 LQKENI. The CDR3 nucleotides are TGTGCCAGCTCACTGAAGGACGACGGCGGGACCCAGCATTTT. Protein product: CASSLKDDGGTQHF.

The gene calls are TRBV5-1 and TRBJ2-1; 12 positions match TRBD1. Germline V gene data show CDR1 as SGHRS and CDR2 as YFSETQ. CDR3 size: 15 residues. The V segment lost 0 bases and the J segment 7 bases; nucleotides outside the gene matches: 2. CDR3 DNA sequence: TGCGCCAGCAGCTTGGCGGGACAGGGGGCGAATGAGCAGTTCTTC. Encoded protein: CASSLAGQGANEQFF. Variable domain in full (rest from reference TRBV5-1 and TRBJ2-1): KAGVTQTPRYLIKTRGQQVTLSCSPISGHRSVSWYQQTPGQGLQFLFEYFSETQRNKGNFPGRFSGRQFSNSRSEMNVSTLELGDSALYLCASSLAGQGANEQFFGPGTRLTVL.

The V gene is TRBV6-6, the J gene TRBJ1-1; TRBD1 aligns across 7 bases. With V trimmed by 6 bases and J by 4 bases, 5 bases remained unmatched. The CDR3 extends over 13 amino acids. Germline V CDR1 and CDR2: MNHNY, SVGAGI (reference sequence). The CDR3 bases are TGTGCCAGCAGCCGAGACAGGGTCACTGAAGCTTTCTTT. This sequence encodes CASSRDRVTEAFF.

The chain recombines TRBV10-1 with TRBJ1-4; D not certain. CDR3 length equals 14 residues. V was clipped by 2 bases and J by 4 bases, with 8 bases between them. Looked up from germline, CDR1 is WNHNN and CDR2 is SYGVQD (reference sequence). The CDR3 loop reads CASSEGRFNEKLFF. The CDR3 DNA sequence: TGCGCCAGCAGTGAGGGCAGGTTTAATGAAAAACTGTTTTTT.

The V call is TRBV30, the J call TRBJ1-3; 7 bases are shared with TRBD1. The junction had 3 bases not matched to a gene; V was cut back by 4 bases and J by 0 bases. The germline V gene encodes CDR1 GTSNPN and CDR2 SVGIG (reference sequence). The CDR3 is made up of 14 amino acids. CDR3: CAWNRGHSGNTIYF. The CDR3 DNA reads as TGTGCCTGGAACAGGGGACACTCTGGAAACACCATATATTTT. The full variable domain, completed using reference TRBV30 and TRBJ1-3, is SQTIHQWPATLVQPVGSPLSLECTVEGTSNPNLYWYRQAAGRGLQLLFYSVGIGQISSEVPQNLSASRPQDRQFILSSKKLLLSDSGFYLCAWNRGHSGNTIYFGEGSWLTVV.

The J gene is TRBJ1-2, the V gene TRBV18, with TRBD1 matching over 10 bases. The trim removed 0 bases at V and 2 bases at J, leaving 3 bases unmatched. Looked up from germline, CDR1 is KGHSH and CDR2 is LQKENI. There are 16 residues in the CDR3. The CDR3 is CASSPPMGQGNYGYTF. CDR3 sequence (DNA): TGTGCCAGCTCACCACCGATGGGACAGGGGAACTATGGCTACACCTTC.

There are a few counts of this clone. The genes are TRBV6-5 and TRBJ2-6, with D hard to call. Between the trimmed V and J ends, which lost 2 bases and 2 bases, there was a span of 7 bases. CDR1 MNHEY and CDR2 SVGAGI come from the germline V gene. The CDR3 runs 15 residues. CDR3 loop: CASSYDLAGANVLTF. The CDR3 bases are TGTGCCAGCAGTTACGACTTGGCTGGGGCCAACGTCCTGACTTTC.

The chain carries TRBV29-1 and TRBJ2-5; D gene uncertain. V was pared by 5 bases and J by 5 bases, with 12 bases between. Germline CDR1 SQVTM, CDR2 ANQGSEA. The CDR3 length is 12 residues. The CDR3 sequence: CSVMERSETQYF. In DNA form, the CDR3 reads TGCAGCGTTATGGAAAGGAGCGAGACCCAGTACTTC.

The CDR3 DNA sequence: TGTGCCTGGAACCCCGGGACAAGGTACGAGCAGTACTTC. Protein sequence: CAWNPGTRYEQYF. The rearrangement links TRBV30 to TRBJ2-7; possibly TRBD1 for D (6 bases). V was shortened by 4 bases and J by 4 bases, with 14 bases between the two germline ends. CDR1 and CDR2 (germline): GTSNPN, SVGIG (reference sequence). This CDR3 spans 13 amino acids.

This chain joins TRBV11-2 and TRBJ2-7, with TRBD2 as a possible D gene (5 bases). The ends were cut back, 5 bases at V and 7 bases at J, with 18 bases in the middle. CDR1 and CDR2 (germline): SGHAT, FQNNGV. The CDR3 loop spans 14 amino acids. The CDR3 nucleotides read TGTGCCAGCAGCCCCCCCCGGAGGTCAGAGGAGCAGTACTTC. It yields the protein CASSPPRRSEEQYF.

The chain employs TRBV7-9 and TRBJ2-7; 8 bases align to TRBD1. J lost 2 bases, V lost 3 bases, and 6 bases had no gene match. The CDR3 runs 15 residues. The germline V gene encodes CDR1 SEHNR and CDR2 FQNEAQ (reference sequence). CDR3 amino acids: CASSFIPTGAYEQYF. The DNA of the CDR3 is TGTGCCAGCAGCTTTATTCCGACAGGGGCCTACGAGCAGTACTTC.

The rearrangement uses TRBV9 and TRBJ2-2; TRBD1 matches at 8 bases. The CDR3 spans 18 residues. Losses at the gene ends were 0 bases for V and 0 bases for J; bases not matched to a gene: 7. Germline CDR1 reads SGDLS; CDR2 reads YYNGEE. The CDR3 DNA sequence: TGTGCCAGCAGCGTAGGGCGCAGGGGGCCCTCGAACACCGGGGAGCTGTTTTTT. It specifies CASSVGRRGPSNTGELFF.

The rearrangement links TRBV5-6 to TRBJ2-2; D is possibly TRBD1 (5 bases). This CDR3 is 17 amino acids long. Germline loops: CDR1 SGHDT, CDR2 YYEEEE. The V end was cut by 2 bases, the J end by 3 bases, with 17 bases between. The CDR3 sequence is CASSFWQKGAHTGELFF. The CDR3 coding sequence is TGTGCCAGCAGCTTTTGGCAGAAAGGGGCCCACACCGGGGAGCTGTTTTTT. Combining the CDR3 with reference TRBV5-6 and TRBJ2-2 gives the whole variable domain DAGVTQSPTHLIKTRGQQVTLRCSPKSGHDTVSWYQQALGQGPQFIFQYYEEEERQRGNFPDRFSGHQFPNYSSELNVNALLLGDSALYLCASSFWQKGAHTGELFFGEGSRLTVL.

This clone was found once. The chain uses TRBV29-1 and TRBJ1-5, with D uncertain. The CDR3 has 13 residues. Between the trimmed V and J ends, which lost 4 bases and 5 bases, there was a span of 12 bases. The germline V gene has CDR1 SQVTM and CDR2 ANQGSEA. CDR3 protein: CSVGEGGHQPQHF. The CDR3 DNA follows: TGCAGCGTTGGTGAGGGAGGACATCAGCCCCAGCATTTT.

This clone appeared a few times. The chain employs TRBV5-1 and TRBJ1-2, with D possibly TRBD1 on 5 matching bases. CDR1 and CDR2 from the germline V gene are SGHRS and YFSETQ. CDR3 length: 14 amino acids. The V end was cut by 1 base, the J end by 8 bases, with 15 bases between. CDR3 nucleotide sequence: TGCGCCAGCAGCTTGTTTACAGGCGCCGGGGGCTACACCTTC. Translating gives CASSLFTGAGGYTF.

The V call is TRBV5-1, the J call TRBJ2-1; D possibly corresponds to TRBD1 (6 bases). The V and J ends lost 4 bases and 3 bases respectively, with 17 bases between them. The CDR3 loop spans 16 amino acids. The germline gives CDR1 SGHRS, CDR2 YFSETQ. This chain's CDR3 is CASSLSLQGHYNEQFF. The CDR3 nucleotides are TGCGCCAGCAGCCTGTCGTTACAGGGCCACTACAATGAGCAGTTCTTC.

V gene TRBV21-1 combines with J gene TRBJ2-5; TRBD2 reflects the table's D call only, with no check against the DNA. TRBV21-1 corresponds to a pseudogene. The CDR3 length is 15 residues. The CDR3 region is CASTKTSLPQETQYF. The CDR3 DNA reads as TGTGCCAGCACCAAGACTAGTCTCCCGCAAGAGACCCAGTACTTC.

This rearrangement joins TRBV29-1 to TRBJ1-1; D unresolved. The V gene lost 4 bases and the J gene lost 5 bases, with 11 bases spanning the gap. The CDR3 totals 12 residues. CDR1 and CDR2 (germline): SQVTM, ANQGSEA. The CDR3 loop is CSVVQVETEAFF. The CDR3 nucleotides read TGCAGCGTTGTTCAGGTGGAAACTGAAGCTTTCTTT. Using reference TRBV29-1 and TRBJ1-1 for the parts outside the CDR3, the full variable domain is SAVISQKPSRDICQRGTSLTIQCQVDSQVTMMFWYRQQPGQSLTLIATANQGSEATYESGFVIDKFPISRPNLTFSTLTVSNMSPEDSSIYLCSVVQVETEAFFGQGTRLTVV.

V is TRBV11-2 and J is TRBJ2-5, with 8 bases fitting TRBD2. CDR3 length: 14 residues. From germline, CDR1 is SGHAT and CDR2 FQNNGV. The trim removed 5 bases at V and 5 bases at J, leaving 7 bases unmatched. This CDR3 reads CASSAGTSLETQYF. CDR3 coding DNA: TGTGCCAGCAGCGCCGGGACTAGTCTGGAGACCCAGTACTTC.

This clone was counted only a few times. The rearrangement joins TRBV6-5 to TRBJ1-1, with D hard to call. The CDR3 extends over 15 amino acids. The V end was cut by 6 bases, the J end by 0 bases, with 14 bases between. The germline gives CDR1 MNHEY, CDR2 SVGAGI. The CDR3 nucleotides are TGTGCCAGCAGCGAGGCCTCTGCCTTGAACACTGAAGCTTTCTTT. Protein sequence: CASSEASALNTEAFF.

This sequence joins TRBV6-1 and TRBJ1-1, with no clear D. CDR1 is MNHNS and CDR2 is SASEGT in the germline V gene. Deletions cut 1 base from V and 1 base from J, with 10 bases between. The CDR3 totals 15 residues. In DNA form, the CDR3 reads TGTGCCAGCAGTGAAGGGTCGGTCGGGAACACTGAAGCTTTCTTT. As protein: CASSEGSVGNTEAFF.